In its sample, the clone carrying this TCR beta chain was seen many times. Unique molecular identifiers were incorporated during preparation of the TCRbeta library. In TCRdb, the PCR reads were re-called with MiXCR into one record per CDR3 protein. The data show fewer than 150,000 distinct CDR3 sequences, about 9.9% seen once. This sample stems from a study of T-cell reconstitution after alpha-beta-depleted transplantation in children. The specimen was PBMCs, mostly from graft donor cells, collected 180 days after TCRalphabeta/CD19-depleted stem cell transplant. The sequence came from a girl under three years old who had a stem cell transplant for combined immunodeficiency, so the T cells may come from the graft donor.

The CDR3 spells CASSLRGYGYTF. DNA of the CDR3: TGTGCCAGCAGTTTAAGAGGCTATGGCTACACCTTC. The gene calls are TRBV28 and TRBJ1-2; D is unclear. Between the trimmed V and J ends, which lost 2 bases and 4 bases, there was a span of 5 bases. CDR1 is MDHEN, CDR2 SYDVKM, per germline. The CDR3 covers 12 residues.